A selection of T cell receptor beta chains follows, all from one sample in a study of shared clonotypes between healthy human individuals. Some clones are missing from TCRdb's copy, which holds only in-frame ones; the method was immunoSEQ multiplex PCR. The sample yields approximately 500,000 clones, 81% seen once. Sequencing was performed on PBMCs. These receptors originate from a woman in her thirties or forties in good health. Some clones in this sample may be carry-over from other donors' samples. CDR3s include the opening cysteine and the closing phenylalanine or tryptophan. Fields, in order: J gene, V gene, D gene, clone size, CDR3 protein, CDR3 DNA. D genes are given only for firm matches. Clone sizes are given selectively: once, few, many, or a class where the clone is expanded.

J gene: TRBJ2-7; V gene: TRBV11-2; D gene: TRBD1; clone size: few; CDR3 protein: CASSSTGVSYEQYF; CDR3 DNA: TGTGCCAGCAGCTCGACAGGGGTTAGCTACGAGCAGTACTTC
J gene: TRBJ2-7; V gene: TRBV30; D gene: NA; clone size: NA; CDR3 protein: CAWKIGGLYEQYF; CDR3 DNA: TGTGCCTGGAAGATCGGCGGACTCTACGAGCAGTACTTC
J gene: TRBJ1-1; V gene: TRBV5-4; D gene: NA; clone size: NA; CDR3 protein: CASSLDPNTEAFF; CDR3 DNA: TGTGCCAGCAGCTTGGACCCGAACACTGAAGCTTTCTTT
J gene: TRBJ1-1; V gene: TRBV28; D gene: TRBD1; clone size: NA; CDR3 protein: CASSFGTGEEAFF; CDR3 DNA: TGTGCCAGCAGTTTTGGGACAGGGGAGGAAGCTTTCTTT
J gene: TRBJ1-1; V gene: TRBV4-3; D gene: NA; clone size: NA; CDR3 protein: CASSQQAYTEAFF; CDR3 DNA: TGCGCCAGCAGCCAACAAGCGTACACTGAAGCTTTCTTT
J gene: TRBJ2-1; V gene: TRBV7-9; D gene: TRBD2; clone size: NA; CDR3 protein: CAIQAGGPNEQFF; CDR3 DNA: TGTGCCATCCAAGCGGGAGGGCCCAATGAGCAGTTCTTC
J gene: TRBJ1-1; V gene: TRBV19; D gene: NA; clone size: NA; CDR3 protein: CASTSQRGHLNTEAFF; CDR3 DNA: TGTGCCAGTACCTCCCAAAGGGGACATTTGAACACTGAAGCTTTCTTT
J gene: TRBJ1-2; V gene: TRBV5-4; D gene: NA; clone size: NA; CDR3 protein: CASSSTGGYGYTF; CDR3 DNA: TGTGCCAGCAGCTCCACAGGTGGCTATGGCTACACCTTC
J gene: TRBJ2-7; V gene: TRBV18; D gene: NA; clone size: few; CDR3 protein: CASSPRGVFYEQYF; CDR3 DNA: TGTGCCAGCTCACCACGAGGGGTTTTCTACGAGCAGTACTTC
J gene: TRBJ2-7; V gene: TRBV7-2; D gene: TRBD2; clone size: NA; CDR3 protein: CASSSIAGVSYEQYF; CDR3 DNA: TGTGCCAGCAGCTCCATAGCGGGAGTGAGTTACGAGCAGTACTTC
J gene: TRBJ2-7; V gene: TRBV7-6; D gene: NA; clone size: NA; CDR3 protein: CASSPTGNSYEQYF; CDR3 DNA: TGTGCCAGCAGCCCCACAGGGAACTCCTACGAGCAGTACTTC
J gene: TRBJ1-3; V gene: TRBV10-2; D gene: NA; clone size: NA; CDR3 protein: CASNPAGNSGNTIYF; CDR3 DNA: TGCGCCAGCAATCCCGCCGGGAACTCTGGAAACACCATATATTTT
J gene: TRBJ1-2; V gene: TRBV15; D gene: TRBD1; clone size: NA; CDR3 protein: CATSRDRTGRLAGYTF; CDR3 DNA: TGTGCCACCAGCAGAGACCGGACAGGGCGGTTAGCTGGCTACACCTTC
J gene: TRBJ2-1; V gene: TRBV11-1; D gene: TRBD1; clone size: NA; CDR3 protein: CASSLGTGTGVYNEQFF; CDR3 DNA: TGTGCCAGCAGCTTGGGGACGGGGACAGGGGTCTACAATGAGCAGTTCTTC
J gene: TRBJ2-7; V gene: TRBV9; D gene: TRBD2; clone size: once; CDR3 protein: CASSEGGTSGSREQYF; CDR3 DNA: TGTGCCAGCAGCGAGGGGGGGACTAGCGGGAGCCGCGAGCAGTACTTC
J gene: TRBJ1-4; V gene: TRBV18; D gene: TRBD1; clone size: NA; CDR3 protein: CASSVNRGPSEKLFF; CDR3 DNA: TGTGCCAGCTCAGTAAACAGGGGTCCGAGTGAAAAACTGTTTTTT
J gene: TRBJ2-2; V gene: TRBV6-1; D gene: NA; clone size: NA; CDR3 protein: CASSESSPFTGELFF; CDR3 DNA: TGTGCCAGCAGTGAATCTTCACCCTTCACCGGGGAGCTGTTTTTT
J gene: TRBJ2-3; V gene: TRBV30; D gene: NA; clone size: NA; CDR3 protein: CAWSVSSGTDTQYF; CDR3 DNA: TGTGCCTGGAGTGTAAGTAGCGGCACAGATACGCAGTATTTT
J gene: TRBJ2-5; V gene: TRBV19; D gene: NA; clone size: NA; CDR3 protein: CASSVGGETQYF; CDR3 DNA: TGTGCCAGTAGTGTGGGCGGGGAGACCCAGTACTTC
J gene: TRBJ2-4; V gene: TRBV7-2; D gene: NA; clone size: NA; CDR3 protein: CASSSPRRLAKNIQYF; CDR3 DNA: TGTGCCAGCAGCTCTCCTCGTAGACTAGCCAAAAACATTCAGTACTTC
J gene: TRBJ2-7; V gene: TRBV2; D gene: NA; clone size: NA; CDR3 protein: CASTSTRTGEQYF; CDR3 DNA: TGTGCCAGCACCTCAACCAGAACGGGCGAGCAGTACTTC